These 8 T cell receptor beta chains share one sample of origin, sequenced in a study of blood T cells in healthy people across ages. With a J-beta primer mix and a sample-barcoded 5' primer, a second PCR ran about 6 to 11 cycles. Each CDR3 protein gets one entry after TCRdb re-called the 5' RACE reads with MiXCR. The sample yields about 780,000 distinct CDR3 sequences, less than 60% seen once. The sequenced sample consisted of blood. These receptor sequences come from a man aged 80 or over in good health.

The chain carries TRBV20-1 and TRBJ1-2; 9 nucleotides align to TRBD1. The CDR3 sequence is 16 residues long. The V segment lost 6 bases and the J segment 4 bases; nucleotides outside the gene matches: 15. Germline V gene sequence: CDR1 DFQATT, CDR2 SNEGSKA (reference sequence). CDR3 protein: CSAIPSQGARGYGYTF. Here the CDR3 DNA reads TGCAGTGCCATCCCCTCACAGGGGGCGAGAGGCTATGGCTACACCTTC.

The genes are TRBV28 and TRBJ1-2, with TRBD1 as a possible D gene (5 bases). In germline, CDR1 is MDHEN, CDR2 SYDVKM. Deletions cut 6 bases from V and 5 bases from J, with 16 bases between. The CDR3 has 14 residues. The DNA for the CDR3 is TGTGCCAGCAGGGACGGGACCCTTCGATATGGCTACACCTTC. Translating gives CASRDGTLRYGYTF.

This clonotype was counted between two and nine times. This sequence joins TRBV6-2 or TRBV6-3 and TRBJ1-5; no definite D call. Trimming cost V 2 bases and J 7 bases, with 12 bases left between them. This CDR3 comprises 14 residues. CDR1 is MNHEY, CDR2 SVGEGT, per germline. CDR3 nucleotides: TGTGCCAGCAGTTACGGCACAGTCGCACAGCCCCAGCATTTT. Encoded protein: CASSYGTVAQPQHF.

The rearrangement uses TRBV28 and TRBJ2-5; TRBD1 agrees at 9 bases. The CDR3 contains 17 residues. In germline, CDR1 is MDHEN, CDR2 SYDVKM. After removal of 5 bases from V and 11 bases from J, the junction contained 21 bases not matched to a gene. As DNA, the CDR3 is TGTGCCAGCAGTCATGGTGGGGCGGGACAGGGCCCAAATGAGCAGTACTTC. Translation gives CASSHGGAGQGPNEQYF.

This chain connects TRBV10-2 to TRBJ1-5; D is undetermined. Germline lookup yields CDR1 WSHSY and CDR2 SAAADI. This CDR3 region has 12 residues. With 4 bases removed from V and 5 bases from J, the gap between germline ends came to 6 bases. The CDR3: CASSVNHQPQHF. The CDR3 region has the DNA TGCGCCAGCAGTGTAAATCATCAGCCCCAGCATTTT.

This clonotype occurred a few times. The chain combines TRBV7-3 with TRBJ2-6; D not resolved. There are 16 residues in the CDR3. The V gene's germline CDR1 is SGHTA and CDR2 FQGTGA. Trimming took off 3 bases at V and 0 bases at J, with 9 bases between the two ends. CDR3 nucleotide sequence: TGTGCCAGCAGCTTCAGCCCTCTCTCTGGGGCCAACGTCCTGACTTTC. Amino acids: CASSFSPLSGANVLTF.

The chain uses TRBV11-1 and TRBJ2-1; possibly TRBD1 or TRBD2 for D (5 bases each). This CDR3 is built from 15 residues. V was shortened by 5 bases and J by 3 bases, with 14 bases between the two germline ends. CDR1 and CDR2 from the germline V gene are SGHAT and FQDESV (reference sequence). CDR3 in DNA: TGTGCCAGCAGCCGAGGGACGAATTTCTACAATGAGCAGTTCTTC. It yields the protein CASSRGTNFYNEQFF.

The chain couples TRBV20-1 to TRBJ2-5; 14 bases line up with TRBD2. CDR1 and CDR2 (germline): DFQATT, SNEGSKA (reference sequence). The CDR3 loop spans 16 amino acids. V was clipped by 6 bases and J by 11 bases; unmatched bases: 17. CDR3 loop: CSASGLAGVSYNEQYF. For the CDR3, the DNA is TGCAGTGCATCGGGACTAGCGGGAGTCAGCTACAATGAGCAGTACTTC.